The 14 T cell receptor beta chains given below trace back to one sample, sequenced in a study of post-analysis software for immune sequencing data. Study findings and constraints: Included in a set of roughly five TRBV segments more frequent in patients than controls were TRBV5-6, TRBV5-1 and TRBV20-1.

These receptors have no known antigen. Built from TCR beta cDNA, the libraries had unique molecular identifiers in them. MiXCR, applied by TCRdb to the PCR reads, yields one record per CDR3 protein. In the table there are about 820,000 distinct CDR3 sequences, about 53% of which are singletons. Sequencing input: blood. The receptors here all came from a girl aged 10-17 years with multiple sclerosis.

The V gene is TRBV20-1, the J gene TRBJ2-1; D is perhaps TRBD2 (5 bases). The CDR3 consists of 11 residues. Trimming stripped 2 bases from V and 10 bases from J, with 9 bases between. In germline, CDR1 is DFQATT, CDR2 SNEGSKA (reference sequence). The DNA of the CDR3 is TGCAGTGCTAGATCGGGGTTCGAGCAGTTCTTC. This gives the protein CSARSGFEQFF.

As to this clonotype: Germline and junction disagree at one end, which may indicate a read error. This chain links TRBV12-3 or TRBV12-4 with TRBJ2-3; TRBD2 matches 7 bases. The CDR3 runs to 15 residues. CDR3 amino acids: CAGSRGLGYTDTQYF. The DNA for the CDR3 is TGTGCCGGCAGCCGAGGACTAGGATACACAGATACGCAGTATTTT.

This clonotype was found a few times. The rearrangement links TRBV2 to TRBJ2-1; 8 bases align to TRBD1. The CDR3 spans 14 residues. Germline loops: CDR1 SNHLY, CDR2 FYNNEI. The junction had 6 bases not matched to a gene; V was cut back by 3 bases and J by 8 bases. The CDR3 bases are TGTGCCAGCAGTGAGTCCAGGGGGCGGGATGAGCAGTTCTTC. This sequence encodes CASSESRGRDEQFF.

This CDR3 reads CSASKGGGETQYF. The CDR3 DNA is TGCAGTGCTAGTAAGGGTGGGGGGGAGACCCAGTACTTC. The chain joins TRBV20-1 to TRBJ2-5; D is possibly TRBD2 (6 bases). This CDR3 is built from 13 residues. V was shortened by 3 bases and J by 5 bases, with 13 bases between the two germline ends. Germline CDR1 reads DFQATT; CDR2 reads SNEGSKA (reference sequence).

J is TRBJ2-1 and V is TRBV4-2, with 12 bases that match TRBD2. This CDR3 has 16 residues. V shed 0 bases and J 3 bases; nucleotides not matched to a gene: 0. Germline assignment: CDR1 LGHNA and CDR2 YNFKEQ. Here the CDR3 reads CASSQEGLAGYNEQFF. The CDR3 DNA reads TGTGCCAGCAGCCAAGAGGGACTAGCGGGCTACAATGAGCAGTTCTTC.

The chain is built from TRBV20-1 and TRBJ2-7, with 7 bases matching TRBD2. The junction had 13 bases not matched to a gene; V was cut back by 0 bases and J by 2 bases. The length of the CDR3 is 17 residues. CDR1 is DFQATT and CDR2 is SNEGSKA in the germline V gene (reference sequence). CDR3 in DNA: TGCAGTGCTAGAGACCCATTGGGGGAGGGTTCGACCTACGAGCAGTACTTC. This sequence encodes CSARDPLGEGSTYEQYF.

This rearrangement joins TRBV12-3 or TRBV12-4 to TRBJ2-7; D remains ambiguous. The V end was cut by 5 bases, the J end by 1 base, with 15 bases between. This CDR3 has 15 residues. The CDR3 region has the DNA TGTGCCAGCAGTGCCTCTTCAGCGAGGTCCTACGAGCAGTACTTC. Its protein is CASSASSARSYEQYF.

This chain links TRBV29-1 with TRBJ2-5; D is unclear. CDR3 length: 12 residues. Trimming pared 0 bases from V and 4 bases from J, leaving 6 bases between. Germline V gene sequence: CDR1 SQVTM, CDR2 ANQGSEA. The CDR3 nucleotides read TGCAGCGTTGAAGATACACCAGAGACCCAGTACTTC. This codes for CSVEDTPETQYF.

The J gene is TRBJ1-1, the V gene TRBV5-1; TRBD1 matches at 7 bases. This CDR3 is 14 amino acids long. Germline V gene sequence: CDR1 SGHRS, CDR2 YFSETQ. J lost 0 bases, V lost 4 bases, and 3 bases had no gene match. The CDR3 loop is CASSEGQLNTEAFF. The CDR3 DNA reads TGCGCCAGCAGCGAGGGACAGCTGAACACTGAAGCTTTCTTT.

The chain couples TRBV7-3 to TRBJ2-1; D may be TRBD1 (6 bases). The CDR3 spans 15 residues. In germline, CDR1 is SGHTA, CDR2 FQGTGA. V lost 4 bases to trimming and J lost 2 bases, with 12 bases between them. CDR3 protein: CASSSTGHTYNEQFF. CDR3 in DNA: TGTGCCAGCAGCTCGACAGGTCATACCTACAATGAGCAGTTCTTC.

V and J are TRBV7-2 and TRBJ1-2, with a tentative D call TRBD1 (6 bases). This CDR3 is built from 14 residues. Per germline, CDR1 SGHTA and CDR2 FQGNSA. V gave up 5 bases and J gave up 8 bases, with 18 bases separating them. As DNA, the CDR3 is TGTGCCAGCAGCCCAAAGGGGACACACATCGGCTACACCTTC. Residues: CASSPKGTHIGYTF. Based on the CDR3 plus reference TRBV7-2 and TRBJ1-2, the full variable domain is GAGVSQSPSNKVTEKGKDVELRCDPISGHTALYWYRQSLGQGLEFLIYFQGNSAPDKSGLPSDRFSAERTGGSVSTLTIQRTQQEDSAVYLCASSPKGTHIGYTFGSGTRLTVV.

The rearrangement uses TRBV10-3 and TRBJ1-2; TRBD1 might be the D (6 bases). The V end was cut by 4 bases, the J end by 8 bases, with 11 bases between. The CDR3 has 12 residues. Germline-derived CDR1 and CDR2 are ENHRY and SYGVKD. CDR3 coding DNA: TGTGCCATCAGTGCACAGGGAGACGGCTACACCTTC. It encodes CAISAQGDGYTF.

Of note for this clonotype: Here the CDR3 omits its conserved ending phenylalanine or tryptophan, so a read error is the likely source. The chain recombines TRBV5-6 with TRBJ2-7, with TRBD1 as a possible D gene (6 bases). The CDR3 contains 13 residues. V was cut by 8 bases and J by 8 bases, with 20 bases left in between. Per germline, CDR1 SGHDT and CDR2 YYEEEE. The CDR3 sequence: CASHRDGLGKQYL. The DNA for the CDR3 is TGTGCCAGTCACAGGGATGGGTTGGGGAAGCAGTACTTA.

The J gene is TRBJ1-2, the V gene TRBV6-1; D is uncertain. The CDR3 has 15 residues. Germline loops: CDR1 MNHNS, CDR2 SASEGT. Trimming stripped 5 bases from V and 4 bases from J, with 17 bases between. CDR3 amino acids: CASSPPVGVAYGYTF. In nucleotides, the CDR3 is TGTGCCAGCAGTCCCCCGGTTGGGGTGGCCTATGGCTACACCTTC.